Presented here are 16 T cell receptor beta chains from one specimen sequenced in a study of blood T cell repertoires in COVID-19. Using immunoSEQ multiplex PCR, the repertoire was profiled, and TCRdb retains in-frame clones only, with some absent. The sample records about 16,000 clones, about 81% being singletons. The sample consisted of peripheral blood. The receptors stem from a man in his sixties with acute or convalescent COVID-19.

The chain couples TRBV6-5 to TRBJ2-2; 7 positions agree with TRBD1. This CDR3 has 14 amino acids. The V gene end was trimmed by 10 bases and the J gene end by 1 base; junction bases not matched to a gene: 6. Germline V gene lookup returns CDR1 MNHEY and CDR2 SVGAGI. The DNA of the CDR3 is TGTGCCATTAGGGGGCAGTTGAACACCGGGGAGCTGTTTTTT. Its translation: CAIRGQLNTGELFF.

This clone was counted between two and nine times. The chain joins TRBV6-5 to TRBJ1-2; possible D gene TRBD1, 5 bases. Germline lookup yields CDR1 MNHEY and CDR2 SVGAGI. Trimming took off 7 bases at V and 5 bases at J, with 17 bases between the two ends. CDR3 length: 14 amino acids. The CDR3: CASMAGTSGYGYTF. Written as DNA, the CDR3 is TGTGCCAGCATGGCGGGGACGTCGGGTTATGGCTACACCTTC.

The chain links TRBV7-2 to TRBJ1-3; TRBD1 is a possible D gene (5 bases). Per the germline V gene, CDR1 is SGHTA and CDR2 is FQGNSA. The V end was cut by 5 bases, the J end by 4 bases, with 12 bases between. The CDR3 contains 14 residues. The CDR3 DNA is TGTGCCAGCAGCCAGGGTGGGGTAGGAAACACCATATATTTT. Amino acids: CASSQGGVGNTIYF.

The chain carries TRBV7-9 and TRBJ2-7; D not resolved. This CDR3 region has 15 residues. Trimming pared 5 bases from V and 3 bases from J, leaving 17 bases between. Germline CDR1 and CDR2: SEHNR and FQNEAQ (reference sequence). The DNA for the CDR3 is TGTGCCAGCAGCCCCCCGGCCGGGTTCGGCTACGAGCAGTACTTC. Translation: CASSPPAGFGYEQYF. The full variable domain, with the rest looked up from reference TRBV7-9 and TRBJ2-7, is DTGVSQNPRHKITKRGQNVTFRCDPISEHNRLYWYRQTLGQGPEFLTYFQNEAQLEKSRLLSDRFSAERPKGSFSTLEIQRTEQGDSAMYLCASSPPAGFGYEQYFGPGTRLTVT.

The chain links TRBV6-1 to TRBJ2-7, with D possibly matching TRBD1 (6 bases). Trimming stripped 3 bases from V and 5 bases from J, with 20 bases between. The CDR3 runs 16 residues. Germline-derived CDR1 and CDR2 are MNHNS and SASEGT. Here the CDR3 DNA reads TGTGCCAGCAGTGAGGTGGCACAGGGATATTGGGACGAGCAGTACTTC. Protein product: CASSEVAQGYWDEQYF.

As for this clone: The identical CDR3 is also encoded by other nucleotide sequences in the sample. This chain links TRBV19 with TRBJ1-2, with D possibly being TRBD1 (6 bases). Trimming shortened V by 2 bases and J by 5 bases, and 15 bases separated the two germline ends. Germline-derived CDR1 and CDR2 are LNHDA and SQIVND (reference sequence). This CDR3 is 15 amino acids long. This chain's CDR3 is CASSITAGVGYGYTF. The CDR3 DNA is TGTGCCAGTAGTATAACGGCAGGGGTAGGGTATGGCTACACCTTC.

The V and J genes are TRBV11-2 and TRBJ2-3; 12 nucleotides match TRBD1. Germline loops: CDR1 SGHAT, CDR2 FQNNGV. J lost 5 bases, V lost 5 bases, and 5 bases had no gene match. The CDR3 totals 15 residues. CDR3 coding DNA: TGTGCCAGCAGCCCGGGGACAGGGGGCGGAGATACGCAGTATTTT. Amino acids: CASSPGTGGGDTQYF.

The V and J genes are TRBV10-3 and TRBJ1-2; TRBD1 matches 11 bases. Per germline, CDR1 ENHRY and CDR2 SYGVKD. The CDR3 is made up of 16 amino acids. V shed 0 bases, J shed 4 bases, and the junction held 4 bases outside the gene matches. Written as DNA, the CDR3 is TGTGCCATCAGTGAGTCACGGACAGGGGGCGTCTATGGCTACACCTTC. Encoded protein: CAISESRTGGVYGYTF.

In DNA form, the CDR3 reads TGTGCCAGTAGTAAGTTAACAGGGGGTAGGGACACTGAAGCTTTCTTT. This codes for CASSKLTGGRDTEAFF. The genes are TRBV19 and TRBJ1-1, with TRBD1 matching 8 bases. The CDR3 has 16 amino acids. The trim removed 4 bases at V and 3 bases at J, leaving 10 bases unmatched. CDR1 is LNHDA and CDR2 is SQIVND in the germline V gene (reference sequence).

The rearrangement uses TRBV7-2 and TRBJ2-1, with D perhaps matching TRBD1 (5 bases). V shed 6 bases and J shed 5 bases, with 14 bases lying between them. The CDR3 is made up of 14 amino acids. Per the germline V gene, CDR1 is SGHTA and CDR2 is FQGNSA. In nucleotides, the CDR3 is TGTGCCAGCAGGAAAACGGACAAGAACAATGAGCAGTTCTTC. Translating gives CASRKTDKNNEQFF.

This clone was observed a single time. The V call is TRBV20-1, the J call TRBJ1-2, with unresolved D. The CDR3 covers 11 residues. Germline V CDR1 and CDR2: DFQATT, SNEGSKA (reference sequence). With 3 bases removed from V and 5 bases from J, the gap between germline ends came to 7 bases. The CDR3 DNA sequence: TGCAGTGCTAGGTTACTGTATGGCTACACCTTC. It is translated as CSARLLYGYTF.

The chain recombines TRBV7-2 with TRBJ1-2; D uncertain. Between the trimmed V and J ends, which lost 1 base and 4 bases, there was a span of 7 bases. CDR1 and CDR2 (germline): SGHTA, FQGNSA. There are 13 residues in the CDR3. The CDR3 sequence: CASSLDGRYGYTF. CDR3 DNA sequence: TGTGCCAGCAGCTTAGACGGTCGCTATGGCTACACCTTC.

This chain connects TRBV6-2 or TRBV6-3 to TRBJ1-2; TRBD1 matches at 8 bases. There are 12 residues in the CDR3. Germline values: CDR1 MNHEY, CDR2 SVGEGT. V shed 5 bases, J shed 8 bases, and the junction held 4 bases outside the gene matches. For the CDR3, the DNA is TGTGCCAGCAGTCCGACAGGGGAGGGCTACACCTTC. This sequence encodes CASSPTGEGYTF.

In DNA, the CDR3 is TGCGCCAGCAGTGAGCGGACAGACGGAGGCTACACCTTC. Residues: CASSERTDGGYTF. V and J are TRBV5-1 and TRBJ1-2; D possibly corresponds to TRBD1 (6 bases). V dropped 5 bases and J dropped 8 bases, with 16 bases sitting between them. Germline CDR1 SGHRS, CDR2 YFSETQ. This CDR3 has 13 residues.

J is TRBJ2-1 and V is TRBV4-1; the match to TRBD2 covers 7 bases. From germline, CDR1 is MGHRA and CDR2 YSYEKL. The CDR3 sequence is 13 residues long. J gave up 10 bases and V 3 bases, and 6 bases lay outside the gene matches. The CDR3 DNA sequence: TGCGCCAGCAGCCAGGGGACTACCGAGGAGCAGTTCTTC. Protein: CASSQGTTEEQFF.

V gene TRBV18 combines with J gene TRBJ2-3; 10 bases map to TRBD2. The CDR3 extends over 13 amino acids. V was pared by 4 bases and J by 11 bases, with 6 bases of the junction left unmatched. The germline gives CDR1 KGHSH, CDR2 LQKENI. The CDR3 is CASSLILAGMQYF. The CDR3 bases are TGTGCCAGCTCACTCATACTAGCGGGGATGCAGTATTTT.